Shown below are 26 T cell receptor beta chains from a single sample sequenced in a study of identical twins' blood T cells (dated by TCRdb to the early 2010s). Libraries were built with 5' RACE. These reads were obtained on an Illumina Genome Analyzer IIx. TCRdb reworked the public reads: Q25 trimming with fastp, MiXCR clone assembly, productive beta chains retained. Entries are consolidated by CDR3 protein sequence, retaining the most common genes and DNA. Present in this sample are 350,000 to 400,000 distinct CDR3 sequences, roughly 30% of which were seen just once. Of the sample, roughly 5.5% is held by the ten largest clones. Sequences were obtained from PBMCs. Receptor source: a woman aged 18 to 49 in good health.

The chain recombines TRBV4-3 with TRBJ2-1; D assignment may be TRBD1 or TRBD2 (5 bases each). Germline V gene sequence: CDR1 LGHNA, CDR2 YSLEER. V gave up 5 bases and J gave up 0 bases, with 8 bases separating them. CDR3 length: 14 residues. For the CDR3, the DNA is TGCGCCAGCAGCTTGGGGGACTCCTACAATGAGCAGTTCTTC. Protein sequence: CASSLGDSYNEQFF.

This clonotype was observed many times. The chain uses TRBV20-1 and TRBJ1-2; perhaps TRBD1 as D (5 bases). Trimming removed 1 base from V and 2 bases from J, with 11 bases in between. Per germline, CDR1 DFQATT and CDR2 SNEGSKA (reference sequence). The CDR3 contains 14 residues. CDR3 DNA sequence: TGCAGTGCTAGAGGTAGACAGAGCAACTATGGCTACACCTTC. As protein: CSARGRQSNYGYTF.

This chain connects TRBV5-6 to TRBJ2-1; D tentatively fits TRBD1 or TRBD2 (5 bases each). CDR3 length: 13 residues. Germline-derived CDR1 and CDR2 are SGHDT and YYEEEE. The ends were cut back, 4 bases at V and 10 bases at J, with 15 bases in the middle. The CDR3 coding sequence is TGTGCCAGCAGCGGCGGACTGGGGCAAGAGCAGTTCTTC. This gives the protein CASSGGLGQEQFF.

The chain carries TRBV7-9 and TRBJ1-3; D is perhaps TRBD1 (5 bases). The germline V gene has CDR1 SEHNR and CDR2 FQNEAQ (reference sequence). V lost 7 bases, J lost 4 bases, and 17 bases lay in between. The CDR3 is made up of 15 amino acids. The CDR3 spells CASTNEGPGGNTIYF. CDR3 sequence (DNA): TGTGCCAGCACCAATGAGGGGCCGGGAGGAAACACCATATATTTT.

V is TRBV20-1 and J is TRBJ1-2, with D hard to call. CDR1 DFQATT and CDR2 SNEGSKA come from the germline V gene (reference sequence). With 0 bases removed from V and 4 bases from J, the gap between germline ends came to 9 bases. The CDR3 spans 13 residues. The CDR3 is CSARDASGYGYTF. CDR3 sequence (DNA): TGCAGTGCTAGAGATGCCTCTGGCTATGGCTACACCTTC.

The rearrangement links TRBV29-1 to TRBJ1-2, with unresolved D. This CDR3 contains 11 residues. V lost 4 bases to trimming and J lost 4 bases, with 7 bases between them. Germline assignment: CDR1 SQVTM and CDR2 ANQGSEA. The DNA of the CDR3 is TGCAGCGTTGTTAGCCCCTATGGCTACACCTTC. Its protein is CSVVSPYGYTF. Variable domain in full (rest from reference TRBV29-1 and TRBJ1-2): SAVISQKPSRDICQRGTSLTIQCQVDSQVTMMFWYRQQPGQSLTLIATANQGSEATYESGFVIDKFPISRPNLTFSTLTVSNMSPEDSSIYLCSVVSPYGYTFGSGTRLTVV.

This clonotype was counted between two and nine times. The chain joins TRBV9 to TRBJ1-1; D is undetermined. This CDR3 comprises 15 residues. In germline, CDR1 is SGDLS, CDR2 YYNGEE. Trimming took off 0 bases at V and 4 bases at J, with 13 bases between the two ends. CDR3 bases: TGTGCCAGCAGCGTAGTAGGGAATCGGGCCACTGAAGCTTTCTTT. This translates into CASSVVGNRATEAFF. The full variable domain, in which reference TRBV9 and TRBJ1-1 provide the parts outside the CDR3, is DSGVTQTPKHLITATGQRVTLRCSPRSGDLSVYWYQQSLDQGLQFLIQYYNGEERAKGNILERFSAQQFPDLHSELNLSSLELGDSALYFCASSVVGNRATEAFFGQGTRLTVV.

This clonotype came up a few times. The rearrangement uses TRBV19 and TRBJ2-2; D unclear. CDR1 and CDR2 (germline): LNHDA, SQIVND (reference sequence). This CDR3 contains 13 residues. The ends were cut back, 1 base at V and 4 bases at J, with 4 bases in the middle. DNA for the CDR3: TGTGCCAGTAGTATAGTTCTCACCGGGGAGCTGTTTTTT. As protein: CASSIVLTGELFF.

The sample holds one count of this clonotype. This chain links TRBV9 with TRBJ2-4, with D possibly TRBD2 on 5 matching bases. The CDR3 covers 17 residues. Germline V gives CDR1 SGDLS, CDR2 YYNGEE. Trimming took off 0 bases at V and 2 bases at J, with 15 bases between the two ends. CDR3 region: CASSVGIKPGSKNIQYF. The DNA for the CDR3 is TGTGCCAGCAGCGTAGGGATAAAGCCGGGGTCCAAAAACATTCAGTACTTC.

V and J are TRBV6-5 and TRBJ2-2; 7 bases match TRBD2. CDR3 length: 16 amino acids. The germline V gene has CDR1 MNHEY and CDR2 SVGAGI. V shed 5 bases and J 5 bases; nucleotides not matched to a gene: 11. CDR3 sequence: CASSQLREIGTGELFF. The CDR3 DNA sequence: TGTGCCAGCAGTCAGCTGCGGGAGATAGGAACCGGGGAGCTGTTTTTT.

This clonotype was found a few times. CDR3 loop: CASSLGPIGSGANVLTF. Here the CDR3 DNA reads TGTGCCAGCAGCTTAGGACCTATTGGCTCTGGGGCCAACGTCCTGACTTTC. The chain is built from TRBV7-2 and TRBJ2-6; D call uncertain. CDR1 and CDR2 (germline): SGHTA, FQGNSA. The CDR3 has 17 amino acids. Deletions cut 1 base from V and 0 bases from J, with 10 bases between.

This clonotype has a handful of counts. The rearrangement joins TRBV6-5 to TRBJ1-5; D ambiguous. Germline values: CDR1 MNHEY, CDR2 SVGAGI. The CDR3 spans 14 residues. The V end lost 2 bases, the J end lost 2 bases, and 7 bases lay between the germline ends. The CDR3 reads CASSYVPGNQPQHF. The CDR3, as DNA: TGTGCCAGCAGTTACGTACCGGGCAATCAGCCCCAGCATTTT.

This clonotype came up many times. V and J are TRBV12-3 or TRBV12-4 and TRBJ2-2; 7 bases agree with TRBD1. The CDR3 covers 12 residues. The trim removed 6 bases at V and 6 bases at J, leaving 1 base unmatched. CDR3 sequence (DNA): TGTGCCAGCAGCCAGGGGGCCGGGGAGCTGTTTTTT. As protein: CASSQGAGELFF.

This chain connects TRBV27 to TRBJ1-3, with no clear D. Germline CDR1 reads MNHEY; CDR2 reads SMNVEV (reference sequence). V was trimmed by 0 bases and J by 1 base, leaving 7 bases between them. The CDR3 extends over 15 amino acids. CDR3 protein: CASSLSMRSGNTIYF. The CDR3 bases are TGTGCCAGCAGTTTATCGATGCGTTCTGGAAACACCATATATTTT.

The chain is built from TRBV20-1 and TRBJ2-3; 7 bases fit TRBD1. The CDR3 is 13 amino acids. J lost 3 bases, V lost 5 bases, and 5 bases had no gene match. The germline CDR1 and CDR2 sequences are DFQATT and SNEGSKA (reference sequence). CDR3 amino acids: CSAPPDRTDTQYF. In DNA form, the CDR3 reads TGCAGTGCTCCCCCGGACAGGACAGATACGCAGTATTTT.

This clonotype was recorded many times. The chain links TRBV20-1 to TRBJ2-1; D is unclear. The CDR3 consists of 12 residues. Trimming removed 3 bases from V and 3 bases from J, with 6 bases in between. Looked up from germline, CDR1 is DFQATT and CDR2 is SNEGSKA (reference sequence). CDR3: CSASAVYNEQFF. The CDR3, as DNA: TGCAGTGCTAGTGCAGTCTACAATGAGCAGTTCTTC.

This clonotype was recorded a few times. This chain links TRBV19 with TRBJ2-2; tentatively, D is TRBD1 (6 bases). Germline loops: CDR1 LNHDA, CDR2 SQIVND (reference sequence). Trimming stripped 3 bases from V and 6 bases from J, with 23 bases between. CDR3 size: 18 residues. The CDR3 DNA reads TGTGCCAGTAGTATTCTCTTGTCCCGAGACAGGCGTCCCGGGGAGCTGTTTTTT. It encodes CASSILLSRDRRPGELFF. Based on the CDR3 plus reference TRBV19 and TRBJ2-2, the full variable domain is DGGITQSPKYLFRKEGQNVTLSCEQNLNHDAMYWYRQDPGQGLRLIYYSQIVNDFQKGDIAEGYSVSREKKESFPLTVTSAQKNPTAFYLCASSILLSRDRRPGELFFGEGSRLTVL.

Note on this clonotype: A clone one base away is much larger, so this may be a read error. This chain uses TRBV10-2 with TRBJ2-1; D gene uncertain. The CDR3 covers 12 residues. Germline CDR1 reads WSHSY; CDR2 reads SAAADI. The CDR3: CSSSETDNEQFF. CDR3 DNA: TGCTCCAGCAGTGAGACCGACAATGAGCAGTTCTTC.

The rearrangement links TRBV19 to TRBJ1-5; D gene ambiguous. V was trimmed by 8 bases and J by 4 bases, leaving 15 bases between them. This CDR3 spans 14 amino acids. Germline V gene sequence: CDR1 LNHDA, CDR2 SQIVND (reference sequence). The CDR3 loop reads CASLGHPVNQPQHF. The CDR3, as DNA: TGTGCCAGTTTGGGTCACCCGGTGAATCAGCCCCAGCATTTT.

This clonotype was seen only a few times. The chain is built from TRBV20-1 and TRBJ2-1; a possible D gene is TRBD2 (6 bases). The ends were cut back, 6 bases at V and 7 bases at J, with 16 bases in the middle. The germline gives CDR1 DFQATT, CDR2 SNEGSKA (reference sequence). This CDR3 has 13 amino acids. CDR3 sequence: CSALAAPRNEQFF. In DNA, the CDR3 is TGCAGTGCCTTAGCGGCCCCTCGGAATGAGCAGTTCTTC.

The chain employs TRBV5-1 and TRBJ1-1, with D perhaps TRBD1 (5 bases). This CDR3 has 13 residues. Trimming cost V 7 bases and J 1 base, with 11 bases left between them. In germline, CDR1 is SGHRS, CDR2 YFSETQ. In DNA form, the CDR3 reads TGCGCCAGCTGCCGGGACGAGAACACTGAAGCTTTCTTT. Its protein product is CASCRDENTEAFF.

As regards this clonotype: A much more abundant neighbour one base away suggests this may be a read error. It is likely a read error, because the conserved phenylalanine at the end of the CDR3 is missing. J is TRBJ1-1 and V is TRBV7-2; D is undetermined. V was cut by 3 bases and J by 1 base, with 9 bases left in between. This CDR3 is built from 14 residues. CDR1 is SGHTA, CDR2 FQGNSA, per germline. The CDR3 region has the DNA TGTGCCAGCAGCTTCGCACAGTCGAACACTGAAGCTTTCCTT. The encoded protein is CASSFAQSNTEAFL.

The genes are TRBV4-2 and TRBJ1-1, with D perhaps matching TRBD1 (5 bases). V lost 3 bases to trimming and J lost 7 bases, with 21 bases between them. The CDR3 contains 16 residues. CDR1 is LGHNA, CDR2 YNFKEQ, per germline. The CDR3 nucleotides are TGTGCCAGCAGCCAGACCCCCTTCGACAGAGGCAATGAAGCTTTCTTT. It yields the protein CASSQTPFDRGNEAFF.

This clonotype was detected a few times. The chain carries TRBV5-1 and TRBJ1-5, with TRBD1 identical over 9 bases. The CDR3 sequence is 14 residues long. V dropped 4 bases and J dropped 4; count of bases not matched to a gene: 3. Germline CDR1 is SGHRS and CDR2 is YFSETQ. The CDR3 bases are TGCGCCAGCAGCAAAGGGACAGGGAATCAGCCCCAGCATTTT. This translates into CASSKGTGNQPQHF. Combining the CDR3 with reference TRBV5-1 and TRBJ1-5 gives the whole variable domain KAGVTQTPRYLIKTRGQQVTLSCSPISGHRSVSWYQQTPGQGLQFLFEYFSETQRNKGNFPGRFSGRQFSNSRSEMNVSTLELGDSALYLCASSKGTGNQPQHFGDGTRLSIL.

This clonotype turned up a few times. J is TRBJ1-4 and V is TRBV6-6, with D maybe TRBD1 (5 bases). There are 14 residues in the CDR3. V gave up 6 bases and J gave up 4 bases, with 12 bases separating them. Germline loops: CDR1 MNHNY, CDR2 SVGAGI (reference sequence). The CDR3 region is CASSGDRFNEKLFF. The CDR3 region has the DNA TGTGCCAGCAGCGGGGACCGTTTTAATGAAAAACTGTTTTTT.

The J gene is TRBJ1-4, the V gene TRBV15; 9 bases fit TRBD1. After removal of 5 bases from V and 7 bases from J, the junction contained 8 bases not matched to a gene. The V gene's germline CDR1 is LNHNV and CDR2 YYDKDF (reference sequence). There are 15 residues in the CDR3. DNA for the CDR3: TGTGCCACCAGCGAGAGGACAGGGGTCGGTGAAAAACTGTTTTTT. It is translated as CATSERTGVGEKLFF.